This is a list of T cell receptor beta chains from one sample in a study of blood T cell repertoires in COVID-19. The protocol was immunoSEQ multiplex PCR, while the TCRdb copy is restricted to in-frame clones and leaves out a portion. The sample shows 30,000 to 40,000 clones, about four fifths of them seen only once. Sequenced input: peripheral blood. Receptors were obtained from a man older than 75 with active or convalescent COVID-19. Both conserved end residues are part of each CDR3. Each record gives: V gene, clone size, D gene, J gene, CDR3 DNA, CDR3 protein. The D gene is left open where the match is weak. The size of a clone is reported for some rows only, either as once, few or many, or as a class for expanded clones.

TRBV27,NA,TRBD1,TRBJ1-2,TGTGCCAGCAGTCTCCGGACAGGGGTGGTCGGCTACACCTTC,CASSLRTGVVGYTF
TRBV12-3/TRBV12-4,NA,TRBD1,TRBJ1-2,TGTGCCAGCAGTCAGGGACAGGGCTATGGCTACACCTTC,CASSQGQGYGYTF
TRBV24-1,NA,TRBD2,TRBJ2-3,TGTGCCACCAGTGACAGAGGGACTAGCGGGGGCCTCTGGGATACGCAGTATTTT,CATSDRGTSGGLWDTQYF
TRBV19,NA,NA,TRBJ2-5,TGTGCCAGTAGTATCCTCGGGGATGGGGAGACCCAGTACTTC,CASSILGDGETQYF
TRBV5-4,NA,TRBD2,TRBJ2-1,TGTGCCAGCAGCTTGGAACGGGAGGCCCACAATGAGCAGTTCTTC,CASSLEREAHNEQFF
TRBV2,once,NA,TRBJ1-1,TGTGCCAGCAGCTCAACTCGGAACACTGAAGCTTTCTTT,CASSSTRNTEAFF
TRBV7-8,NA,TRBD2,TRBJ2-3,TGTGCCAGCAGCCCCCGGGTAGCGGGAGTAGATACGCAGTATTTT,CASSPRVAGVDTQYF
TRBV30,NA,NA,TRBJ2-5,TGTGCCTGGACTCCGGGGATTGAGGGGACCCAGTACTTC,CAWTPGIEGTQYF
TRBV21-1,few,NA,TRBJ2-7,TGTGCCAGCAGCACCTTTGGACTAGCGGAGATATTCTACGAGCAGTACTTC,CASSTFGLAEIFYEQYF
TRBV6-1,NA,NA,TRBJ2-5,TGTGCCAGCAGTGAAACCTTCAGTAGAGGGGGAAGACAAGAGACCCAGTACTTC,CASSETFSRGGRQETQYF
TRBV28,NA,NA,TRBJ1-5,TGTGCCAGCAGTCTCTATACGCTTAGCAATCAGCCCCAGCATTTT,CASSLYTLSNQPQHF